A selection of T cell receptor beta chains follows, all from one sample in a study of CD8 T cells in Susac syndrome. TCRdb used MiXCR to reprocess the immunoSEQ multiplex PCR reads, holding one entry per CDR3 protein. The sample includes about 71,000 distinct CDR3 sequences, around 96% of them seen just once. The sequenced sample was CD4+ T cells from PBMCs. The receptors originated from a human donor with multiple sclerosis. Both conserved end residues are part of each CDR3. D genes are given only for firm matches. Clone size, where shown, is once, few, many, or a class for clones that have expanded.

J gene: TRBJ2-5
D gene: NA
V gene: TRBV7-2
clone size: NA
CDR3 DNA: TGTGCCAGCAGCTACCCCCAAGAGACCCAGTACTTC
CDR3 protein: CASSYPQETQYF

J gene: TRBJ2-3
D gene: TRBD1
V gene: TRBV18
clone size: NA
CDR3 DNA: TGTGCCAGCTCAGCGAAGGGACAGCAATCTAGCACAGATACGCAGTATTTT
CDR3 protein: CASSAKGQQSSTDTQYF

J gene: TRBJ2-7
D gene: TRBD2
V gene: TRBV20-1
clone size: NA
CDR3 DNA: TGCAGTGCTACCCCGGGGGGCTACGAGCAGTACTTC
CDR3 protein: CSATPGGYEQYF

J gene: TRBJ2-3
D gene: NA
V gene: TRBV7-7
clone size: NA
CDR3 DNA: TGTGCTAGCAGCTTTTCTGGGAACACAGATACGCAGTATTTT
CDR3 protein: CASSFSGNTDTQYF

J gene: TRBJ2-5
D gene: NA
V gene: TRBV20-1
clone size: NA
CDR3 DNA: TGCAGTGCCCCCCGGACGGAGACCCAGTACTTC
CDR3 protein: CSAPRTETQYF

J gene: TRBJ2-7
D gene: NA
V gene: TRBV5-1
clone size: NA
CDR3 DNA: TGCGCCAGCAGCTTCCAGGCTTTGTCCAGTTACGAGCAGTACTTC
CDR3 protein: CASSFQALSSYEQYF

J gene: TRBJ2-7
D gene: TRBD2
V gene: TRBV3-1
clone size: NA
CDR3 DNA: TGTGCCAGCAGCCAAGATCCCATCATACTAGCGGGGGGCTACGAGCAGTACTTC
CDR3 protein: CASSQDPIILAGGYEQYF

J gene: TRBJ1-6
D gene: NA
V gene: TRBV11-3
clone size: NA
CDR3 DNA: TGTGCCAGCAGCTTAACAGGGCCCAATTCACCCCTCCACTTT
CDR3 protein: CASSLTGPNSPLHF

J gene: TRBJ2-5
D gene: NA
V gene: TRBV7-2
clone size: NA
CDR3 DNA: TGTGCCAGCAGCTTGTCTCAGGGTAGGCAAGAGACCCAGTACTTC
CDR3 protein: CASSLSQGRQETQYF

J gene: TRBJ1-6
D gene: NA
V gene: TRBV25-1
clone size: NA
CDR3 DNA: TGTGCCATCGCCCACGGGGGAGAGGATAATTCACCCCTCCACTTT
CDR3 protein: CAIAHGGEDNSPLHF

J gene: TRBJ1-2
D gene: NA
V gene: TRBV20-1
clone size: NA
CDR3 DNA: TGCAGTGCTCGCAGGGGTGCCTATGGCTACACCTTC
CDR3 protein: CSARRGAYGYTF

J gene: TRBJ2-5
D gene: NA
V gene: TRBV20-1
clone size: NA
CDR3 DNA: TGCAGTGCTAGAGAGGAAGCGGAAGAGACCCAGTACTTC
CDR3 protein: CSAREEAEETQYF

J gene: TRBJ2-5
D gene: TRBD2
V gene: TRBV30
clone size: NA
CDR3 DNA: TGTGCCTGGAGTCTCGGGACTAGCGTGTACCAAGAGACCCAGTACTTC
CDR3 protein: CAWSLGTSVYQETQYF

J gene: TRBJ1-1
D gene: NA
V gene: TRBV7-2
clone size: few
CDR3 DNA: TGTGCCAGCAGTTTCTCAGGGAGGACTGAAGCTTTCTTT
CDR3 protein: CASSFSGRTEAFF

J gene: TRBJ2-3
D gene: NA
V gene: TRBV11-3
clone size: NA
CDR3 DNA: TGTGCCAGCAGCGCGTATAGCGAGGATACGCAGTATTTT
CDR3 protein: CASSAYSEDTQYF

J gene: TRBJ2-1
D gene: NA
V gene: TRBV7-7
clone size: NA
CDR3 DNA: TGTGCTAGCAGCCGTGGCCTGGACAGAGACAATGAGCAGTTCTTC
CDR3 protein: CASSRGLDRDNEQFF

J gene: TRBJ2-2
D gene: NA
V gene: TRBV29-1
clone size: once
CDR3 DNA: TGCAGCGTCCTAGGGGGAGGGAACACCGGGGAGCTGTTTTTT
CDR3 protein: CSVLGGGNTGELFF

J gene: TRBJ2-7
D gene: NA
V gene: TRBV10-3
clone size: NA
CDR3 DNA: TGTGCCATCAGTGAGTCGGGGGGGCGCGGATACGAGCAGTACTTC
CDR3 protein: CAISESGGRGYEQYF

J gene: TRBJ1-2
D gene: NA
V gene: TRBV19
clone size: NA
CDR3 DNA: TGTGCCAGTAGCCCGGGACCCACCTATGGCTACACCTTC
CDR3 protein: CASSPGPTYGYTF

J gene: TRBJ2-5
D gene: NA
V gene: TRBV5-8
clone size: NA
CDR3 DNA: TGTGCCAGCAGCTGGGGACCCGGGACCCAGTACTTC
CDR3 protein: CASSWGPGTQYF

J gene: TRBJ2-3
D gene: TRBD2
V gene: TRBV7-2
clone size: once
CDR3 DNA: TGTGCCAGCAGCCGGGGACTAGCAGGAGATACGCAGTATTTT
CDR3 protein: CASSRGLAGDTQYF

J gene: TRBJ2-5
D gene: NA
V gene: TRBV12-3/TRBV12-4
clone size: NA
CDR3 DNA: TGTGCCAGCAGCCCTCCGGGACCCAGAGGGACCCAGTACTTC
CDR3 protein: CASSPPGPRGTQYF

J gene: TRBJ2-5
D gene: NA
V gene: TRBV20-1
clone size: NA
CDR3 DNA: TGCAGTGCTACGGACACCCAAGAGACCCAGTACTTC
CDR3 protein: CSATDTQETQYF

J gene: TRBJ2-3
D gene: TRBD2
V gene: TRBV20-1
clone size: NA
CDR3 DNA: TGCAGTGCTAGAGACCGGTGGGATAGCGGGGGGCCTAATACGCAGTATTTT
CDR3 protein: CSARDRWDSGGPNTQYF

J gene: TRBJ1-6
D gene: TRBD1
V gene: TRBV7-2
clone size: NA
CDR3 DNA: TGTGCCAGCAGCTCCAGGGGGACAGGGGCATTTTCCCCCCTCCACTTT
CDR3 protein: CASSSRGTGAFSPLHF

J gene: TRBJ1-5
D gene: NA
V gene: TRBV2
clone size: NA
CDR3 DNA: TGTGCCAGCAGTGACGGGATACTAAGCAATCAGCCCCAGCATTTT
CDR3 protein: CASSDGILSNQPQHF

J gene: TRBJ2-5
D gene: NA
V gene: TRBV28
clone size: NA
CDR3 DNA: TGTGCCAGCAGTTTATGGGGAGGCGGGACCCAGTACTTC
CDR3 protein: CASSLWGGGTQYF

J gene: TRBJ2-3
D gene: NA
V gene: TRBV3-1
clone size: NA
CDR3 DNA: TGTGCCAGCAAAGCACGAGCCGGAGGGATATCGGACACAGATACGCAGTATTTT
CDR3 protein: CASKARAGGISDTDTQYF

J gene: TRBJ1-2
D gene: TRBD1
V gene: TRBV3-1
clone size: NA
CDR3 DNA: TGTGCCAGCAGAACAGGGGGCATTGGCTACACCTTC
CDR3 protein: CASRTGGIGYTF

J gene: TRBJ1-2
D gene: NA
V gene: TRBV12-3/TRBV12-4
clone size: NA
CDR3 DNA: TGTGCCAGCAGTTTATCCGCTACCCCCTATGGCTACACCTTC
CDR3 protein: CASSLSATPYGYTF

J gene: TRBJ1-2
D gene: NA
V gene: TRBV20-1
clone size: NA
CDR3 DNA: TGCAGTGCTAGAATGGAGGGGGAATCGCACTATGGCTACACCTTC
CDR3 protein: CSARMEGESHYGYTF

J gene: TRBJ1-6
D gene: TRBD1
V gene: TRBV20-1
clone size: NA
CDR3 DNA: TGCAGTGCTCCGGGACAGGGGAGACCTTCCTATAATTCACCCCTCCACTTT
CDR3 protein: CSAPGQGRPSYNSPLHF

J gene: TRBJ1-5
D gene: TRBD1
V gene: TRBV4-1
clone size: NA
CDR3 DNA: TGCGCCAGCAGCCAGCCGGGACAGCGAAATCAGCCCCAGCATTTT
CDR3 protein: CASSQPGQRNQPQHF

J gene: TRBJ1-6
D gene: NA
V gene: TRBV19
clone size: NA
CDR3 DNA: TGTGCCAGTAGTATATCGGGAGACTCCTATAATTCACCCCTCCACTTT
CDR3 protein: CASSISGDSYNSPLHF

J gene: TRBJ2-3
D gene: TRBD2
V gene: TRBV12-3/TRBV12-4
clone size: NA
CDR3 DNA: TGTGCCAGCAGTGGCCGCCAGCGGGGAGGCACAGATACGCAGTATTTT
CDR3 protein: CASSGRQRGGTDTQYF

J gene: TRBJ2-7
D gene: TRBD1
V gene: TRBV29-1
clone size: NA
CDR3 DNA: TGCAGCTGTCGGACAGGGGGCCAAGGCGAGCAGTACTTC
CDR3 protein: CSCRTGGQGEQYF

J gene: TRBJ2-5
D gene: TRBD1
V gene: TRBV29-1
clone size: NA
CDR3 DNA: TGCAGCGTTGAGGTGACAGGGCATGCGGGAGAGACCCAGTACTTC
CDR3 protein: CSVEVTGHAGETQYF

J gene: TRBJ1-1
D gene: TRBD1
V gene: TRBV5-1
clone size: NA
CDR3 DNA: TGCGCCAGCAGCGGGACAGGGTTCCGGGACACTGAAGCTTTCTTT
CDR3 protein: CASSGTGFRDTEAFF

J gene: TRBJ1-5
D gene: NA
V gene: TRBV4-1
clone size: NA
CDR3 DNA: TGCGCCAGCAGCTCCCTTCTGGGGATCGGTCAGCCCCAGCATTTT
CDR3 protein: CASSSLLGIGQPQHF

J gene: TRBJ1-1
D gene: TRBD1
V gene: TRBV6-5
clone size: NA
CDR3 DNA: TGTGCCAGCAGAGCAGGGGGCTGGACTGAAGCTTTCTTT
CDR3 protein: CASRAGGWTEAFF

J gene: TRBJ2-3
D gene: NA
V gene: TRBV3-1
clone size: NA
CDR3 DNA: TGTGCCAGCAGCCACGCAGCGCGGCAGTATTTT
CDR3 protein: CASSHAARQYF

J gene: TRBJ2-5
D gene: TRBD2
V gene: TRBV12-3/TRBV12-4
clone size: NA
CDR3 DNA: TGTGCCAGCAGTTTTGGTAGCGGGGGGCCCGAGGCCCAGTACTTC
CDR3 protein: CASSFGSGGPEAQYF

J gene: TRBJ1-1
D gene: NA
V gene: TRBV30
clone size: NA
CDR3 DNA: TGTGCCTGGAGTCGTGGGAGGATGAACACTGAAGCTTTCTTT
CDR3 protein: CAWSRGRMNTEAFF

J gene: TRBJ1-2
D gene: NA
V gene: TRBV29-1
clone size: NA
CDR3 DNA: TGCAGCGTTGAGTCCGGGATCGGCTATGGCTACACCTTC
CDR3 protein: CSVESGIGYGYTF

J gene: TRBJ2-1
D gene: NA
V gene: TRBV2
clone size: NA
CDR3 DNA: TGTGCCAGCAGTGAGACCAGCTCCTACAATGAGCAGTTCTTC
CDR3 protein: CASSETSSYNEQFF

J gene: TRBJ1-1
D gene: TRBD1
V gene: TRBV7-9
clone size: NA
CDR3 DNA: TGTGCCAGCAGCCCGAGGACAGGGGCGGACACTGAAGCTTTCTTT
CDR3 protein: CASSPRTGADTEAFF

J gene: TRBJ2-3
D gene: TRBD2
V gene: TRBV20-1
clone size: NA
CDR3 DNA: TGCAGTGCTAGCGTAGCGGGGGCCACAGATACGCAGTATTTT
CDR3 protein: CSASVAGATDTQYF

J gene: TRBJ2-1
D gene: NA
V gene: TRBV4-3
clone size: NA
CDR3 DNA: TGCGCCAGCAGCCAAGATGGGGGTTCACAGTTCTACAATGAGCAGTTCTTC
CDR3 protein: CASSQDGGSQFYNEQFF

J gene: TRBJ1-5
D gene: TRBD1
V gene: TRBV24-1
clone size: NA
CDR3 DNA: TGTGCCACCAGTGATGCGACAGGGGGTAATCAGCCCCAGCATTTT
CDR3 protein: CATSDATGGNQPQHF

J gene: TRBJ2-7
D gene: TRBD1
V gene: TRBV27
clone size: once
CDR3 DNA: TGTGCCAGCAGGCAAGACAGGGGCAGATACGAGCAGTACTTC
CDR3 protein: CASRQDRGRYEQYF